The 19 T cell receptor beta chains below come from one sample, sequenced in a study of shared clonotypes between healthy human individuals. Repertoires were generated with immunoSEQ multiplex PCR, while TCRdb's copy carries only in-frame clones and drops some. The sample includes about 2.4 million clones, 93% seen only once; the top ten take about 0.38%. Sequenced input: naive CD4+ T cells from PBMCs. Subset given: CD45RA+ positively selected. The receptors shown here come from a man between 18 and 35 years old in good health. Some clones in this sample may be carry-over from other donors' samples.

V usage is TRBV5-1 and J usage is TRBJ2-1; 7 bases map to TRBD2. The J segment lost 15 bases and the V segment lost 0 bases, leaving 9 bases of the junction unmatched. Germline V gives CDR1 SGHRS, CDR2 YFSETQ. This CDR3 has 13 residues. CDR3 DNA: TGCGCCAGCAGCTTGGAAGCTAGCGGAGTCCCGTTCTTC. Residues: CASSLEASGVPFF.

This sequence joins TRBV29-1 and TRBJ2-3; D is unresolved. CDR3 length equals 12 residues. Trimming stripped 8 bases from V and 0 bases from J, with 9 bases between. Germline-derived CDR1 and CDR2 are SQVTM and ANQGSEA. Written as DNA, the CDR3 is TGCAGCAGAGAAACTAGCACAGATACGCAGTATTTT. It codes for CSRETSTDTQYF.

J is TRBJ1-3 and V is TRBV28; weak D call: TRBD1 (5 bases). The CDR3 has 15 amino acids. CDR1 and CDR2 (germline): MDHEN, SYDVKM. Between the trimmed V and J ends, which lost 6 bases and 2 bases, there was a span of 14 bases. The CDR3 loop is CASSQPTGTGNTIYF. In nucleotides, the CDR3 is TGTGCCAGCAGCCAACCAACAGGTACTGGAAACACCATATATTTT.

The gene calls are TRBV5-6 and TRBJ2-7; a weak D match, TRBD1 (6 bases). The germline V and J ends were trimmed by 6 bases and 2 bases, with 12 bases remaining between them. Germline assignment: CDR1 SGHDT and CDR2 YYEEEE. The CDR3 runs to 13 residues. The DNA for the CDR3 is TGTGCCAGCAACTCCCGGACAGCCTACGAGCAGTACTTC. Residues: CASNSRTAYEQYF.

This rearrangement joins TRBV27 to TRBJ1-5; 8 positions agree with TRBD1. V trimming: 2 bases; J trimming: 7 bases; junction bases outside the gene matches: 7. Germline loops: CDR1 MNHEY, CDR2 SMNVEV (reference sequence). The CDR3 is 15 residues long. In nucleotides, the CDR3 is TGTGCCAGCAGTTTAAGGCCAGCAGGGGGCCAGCCCCAGCATTTT. Protein sequence: CASSLRPAGGQPQHF.

V usage is TRBV18 and J usage is TRBJ1-4; 7 nucleotides line up with TRBD1. The germline gives CDR1 KGHSH, CDR2 LQKENI. This CDR3 spans 18 amino acids. V shed 3 bases and J 0 bases; nucleotides not matched to a gene: 10. Written as DNA, the CDR3 is TGTGCCAGCTCACCCCTGCCACAGGGGAGTGCAACTAATGAAAAACTGTTTTTT. This gives the protein CASSPLPQGSATNEKLFF.

A remark on this clone: Within the sample, other DNA sequences also encode this same CDR3. This chain links TRBV28 with TRBJ2-5; D might be TRBD1 (6 bases). The germline V and J ends were trimmed by 2 bases and 1 base, with 8 bases remaining between them. The germline V gene encodes CDR1 MDHEN and CDR2 SYDVKM. The CDR3 length is 14 residues. The CDR3 here is CASSLRGSQETQYF. The DNA of the CDR3 is TGTGCCAGCAGTTTAAGGGGGTCCCAAGAGACCCAGTACTTC.

The rearrangement uses TRBV29-1 and TRBJ1-2; D may be TRBD1 (6 bases). Between the trimmed V and J ends, which lost 4 bases and 8 bases, there was a span of 11 bases. This CDR3 comprises 11 residues. Per germline, CDR1 SQVTM and CDR2 ANQGSEA. This CDR3 is CSVGDDRGYTF. CDR3 DNA sequence: TGCAGCGTTGGAGACGACAGGGGCTACACCTTC. The full variable domain, completed using reference TRBV29-1 and TRBJ1-2, is SAVISQKPSRDICQRGTSLTIQCQVDSQVTMMFWYRQQPGQSLTLIATANQGSEATYESGFVIDKFPISRPNLTFSTLTVSNMSPEDSSIYLCSVGDDRGYTFGSGTRLTVV.

Points on this clone: The sample holds other DNA sequences that translate to the same CDR3. The genes are TRBV30 and TRBJ1-1; D not certain. V was shortened by 0 bases and J by 1 base, with 6 bases between the two germline ends. CDR3 size: 13 residues. Germline CDR1 is GTSNPN and CDR2 is SVGIG (reference sequence). CDR3 DNA: TGTGCCTGGAGTGTACGACAGAACACTGAAGCTTTCTTT. Protein product: CAWSVRQNTEAFF.

The V call is TRBV18, the J call TRBJ2-3, with 8 bases lining up with TRBD2. The CDR3 spans 15 residues. J gave up 14 bases and V 1 base, and 14 bases lay outside the gene matches. Germline CDR1 KGHSH, CDR2 LQKENI. The DNA of the CDR3 is TGTGCCAGCTCACCACGCGAACAGCGGGAGAATAGGTGGTATTTT. This codes for CASSPREQRENRWYF.

The chain joins TRBV7-9 to TRBJ1-4; D is undetermined. V gave up 5 bases and J gave up 6 bases, with 10 bases separating them. The germline V gene encodes CDR1 SEHNR and CDR2 FQNEAQ (reference sequence). The CDR3 is made up of 13 amino acids. CDR3 loop: CASSPLYYEKLFF. The CDR3 bases are TGTGCCAGCAGCCCCCTTTATTATGAAAAACTGTTTTTT. The variable domain in full, with the rest retrieved from reference TRBV7-9 and TRBJ1-4, is DTGVSQNPRHKITKRGQNVTFRCDPISEHNRLYWYRQTLGQGPEFLTYFQNEAQLEKSRLLSDRFSAERPKGSFSTLEIQRTEQGDSAMYLCASSPLYYEKLFFGSGTQLSVL.

This chain links TRBV7-9 with TRBJ2-1; the D call may be TRBD1 or TRBD2 (5 bases each). Trimming left V 5 bases short and J 8 bases short, with 13 bases between. This CDR3 has 13 residues. Germline assignment: CDR1 SEHNR and CDR2 FQNEAQ (reference sequence). The CDR3 sequence is CASSREGDHEQFF. The CDR3 nucleotides are TGTGCCAGCAGCCGAGAAGGGGACCATGAGCAGTTCTTC.

V gene TRBV27 combines with J gene TRBJ2-6, with 8 bases fitting TRBD2. The J segment lost 2 bases and the V segment lost 2 bases, leaving 5 bases of the junction unmatched. The CDR3 has 17 amino acids. CDR1 MNHEY and CDR2 SMNVEV come from the germline V gene (reference sequence). As DNA, the CDR3 is TGTGCCAGCAGTTTAAAGTCGGGAGGGACTGGGGCCAACGTCCTGACTTTC. It yields the protein CASSLKSGGTGANVLTF. Based on the CDR3 plus reference TRBV27 and TRBJ2-6, the full variable domain is EAQVTQNPRYLITVTGKKLTVTCSQNMNHEYMSWYRQDPGLGLRQIYYSMNVEVTDKGDVPEGYKVSRKEKRNFPLILESPSPNQTSLYFCASSLKSGGTGANVLTFGAGSRLTVL.

V is TRBV19 and J is TRBJ1-4; possibly TRBD1 for D (6 bases). Trimming shortened V by 9 bases and J by 3 bases, and 17 bases separated the two germline ends. This CDR3 region has 15 residues. CDR1 is LNHDA, CDR2 SQIVND, per germline (reference sequence). The CDR3 here is CASSQGSVSNEKLFF. The DNA of the CDR3 is TGTGCCAGCTCACAGGGCTCGGTATCTAATGAAAAACTGTTTTTT.

This chain links TRBV7-2 with TRBJ2-2, with TRBD2 matching over 11 bases. From germline, CDR1 is SGHTA and CDR2 FQGNSA. Germline trimming cut 5 bases from V and 5 bases from J; bases unmatched to any gene: 4. The CDR3 is 15 amino acids. The CDR3 loop is CASSPGLAGTGELFF. The CDR3 bases are TGTGCCAGCAGCCCAGGACTAGCGGGTACCGGGGAGCTGTTTTTT.

The V and J genes are TRBV27 and TRBJ1-1; no definite D call. The V gene's germline CDR1 is MNHEY and CDR2 SMNVEV (reference sequence). The CDR3 has 14 residues. V gave up 4 bases and J gave up 5 bases, with 14 bases separating them. The CDR3 reads CASSSRELGTEAFF. Here the CDR3 DNA reads TGTGCCAGCAGTTCCAGAGAGTTGGGTACTGAAGCTTTCTTT.

The CDR3: CAGGPNSGNTIYF. For the CDR3, the DNA is TGTGCCGGCGGACCCAACTCTGGAAACACCATATATTTT. The chain employs TRBV7-2 and TRBJ1-3; D unclear. CDR3 length equals 13 residues. Germline V gene sequence: CDR1 SGHTA, CDR2 FQGNSA. V lost 11 bases, J lost 0 bases, and 11 bases lay in between.

The chain is built from TRBV6-1 and TRBJ1-4; weak D call: TRBD1 (6 bases). Germline lookup yields CDR1 MNHNS and CDR2 SASEGT. The CDR3 is 18 amino acids. Trimming left V 2 bases short and J 0 bases short, with 16 bases between. The chain's CDR3 is CASSEWGGAGSTNEKLFF. Here the CDR3 DNA reads TGTGCCAGCAGTGAATGGGGGGGCGCGGGCTCAACTAATGAAAAACTGTTTTTT.

The DNA for the CDR3 is TGCAGCGTTGCGGGACAGGCGGGCAATGAGCAGTTCTTC. The encoded protein is CSVAGQAGNEQFF. The J gene is TRBJ2-1, the V gene TRBV29-1; 8 positions agree with TRBD1. The germline V gene has CDR1 SQVTM and CDR2 ANQGSEA. V lost 4 bases, J lost 6 bases, and 5 bases stayed unmatched. The CDR3 totals 13 residues.